This T cell receptor beta chain is from a study of blood T cells in healthy people across ages. The CDR3 has 14 residues. The V gene lost 2 bases and the J gene lost 7 bases, with 12 bases spanning the gap. CDR1 is DFQATT and CDR2 is SNEGSKA in the germline V gene (reference sequence). Points from the study as a whole: Estimated diversity, derived from one million T cells, was regarded as an underestimate.

To note about this clonotype: Its cognate antigen is unknown.

Together with a sample-barcoded 5' primer, a J-beta primer mix was included in a second PCR lasting roughly 6 to 12 cycles. Through a template-switch adaptor with 12 random nucleotides, each cDNA molecule received a tag. One entry per CDR3 protein, called by TCRdb with MiXCR from the 5' RACE reads. The table shows 700,000 to 850,000 distinct CDR3 sequences, with roughly 50% occurring only once. The clonotype originates from a man older than 75 in good health. Sequenced input: blood. The chain has TRBV20-1 and TRBJ1-6; no firm D call. The CDR3 DNA reads TGCAGTGCTAGAAAAGACAACACCAATTCACCCCTCCACTTT. It encodes CSARKDNTNSPLHF.